This T cell receptor (beta chain) came from a study of T cell changes during pregnancy in multiple sclerosis. Germline V gene lookup returns CDR1 SNHLY and CDR2 FYNNEI. CDR3 length: 11 residues. Generated by immunoSEQ multiplex PCR, the TCRdb table keeps only in-frame clones and is missing some. In the table there are roughly 89,000 clones, 85% to 95% of which are singletons. The chain recombines TRBV2 with TRBJ1-1; unclear D gene. This clonotype was obtained from a female donor with multiple sclerosis, enrolled in a pregnancy study. The specimen was peripheral blood, collected in the first trimester of pregnancy. The CDR3 protein is CVLGRNTEAFF. The CDR3 DNA is TGTGTCCTGGGCAGGAACACTGAAGCTTTCTTT.